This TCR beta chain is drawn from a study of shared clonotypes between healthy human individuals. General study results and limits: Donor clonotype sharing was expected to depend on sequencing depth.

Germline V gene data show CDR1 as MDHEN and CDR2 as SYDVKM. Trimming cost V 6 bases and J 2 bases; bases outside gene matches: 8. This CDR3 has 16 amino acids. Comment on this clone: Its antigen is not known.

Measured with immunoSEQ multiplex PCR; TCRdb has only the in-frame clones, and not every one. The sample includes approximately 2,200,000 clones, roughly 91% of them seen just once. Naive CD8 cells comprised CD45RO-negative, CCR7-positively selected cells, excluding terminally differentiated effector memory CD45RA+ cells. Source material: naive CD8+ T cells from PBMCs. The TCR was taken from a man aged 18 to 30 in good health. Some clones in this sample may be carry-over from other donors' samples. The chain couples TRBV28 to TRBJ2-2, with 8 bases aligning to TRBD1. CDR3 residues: CASSKRTGTNTGELFF. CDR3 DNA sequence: TGTGCCAGCAGCAAGAGGACAGGGACAAACACCGGGGAGCTGTTTTTT.